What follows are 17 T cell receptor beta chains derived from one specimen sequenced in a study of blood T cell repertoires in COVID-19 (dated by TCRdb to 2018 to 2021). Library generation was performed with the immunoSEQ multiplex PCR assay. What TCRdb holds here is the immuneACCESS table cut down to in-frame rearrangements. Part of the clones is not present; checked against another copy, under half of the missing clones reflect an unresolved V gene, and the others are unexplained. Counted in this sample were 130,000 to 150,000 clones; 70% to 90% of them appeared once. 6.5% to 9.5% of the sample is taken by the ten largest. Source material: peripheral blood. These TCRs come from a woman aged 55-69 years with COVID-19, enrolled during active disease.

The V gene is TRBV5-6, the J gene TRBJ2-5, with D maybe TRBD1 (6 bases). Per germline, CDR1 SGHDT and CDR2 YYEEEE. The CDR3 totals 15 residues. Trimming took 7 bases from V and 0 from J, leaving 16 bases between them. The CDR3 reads CASGKPRTDQETQYF. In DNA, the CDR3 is TGTGCCAGCGGAAAACCACGGACAGACCAAGAGACCCAGTACTTC.

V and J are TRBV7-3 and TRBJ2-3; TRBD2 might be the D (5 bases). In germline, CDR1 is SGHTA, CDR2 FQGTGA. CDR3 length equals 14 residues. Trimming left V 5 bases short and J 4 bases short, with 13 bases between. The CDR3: CASSLGFSADTQYF. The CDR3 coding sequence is TGTGCCAGCAGCCTCGGATTTAGCGCAGATACGCAGTATTTT.

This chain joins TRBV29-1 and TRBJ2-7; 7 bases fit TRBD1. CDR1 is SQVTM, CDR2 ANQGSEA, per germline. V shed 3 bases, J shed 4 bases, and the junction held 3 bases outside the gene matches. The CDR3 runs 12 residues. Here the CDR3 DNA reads TGCAGCGTTGAGAACAGGGGATACGAGCAGTACTTC. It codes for CSVENRGYEQYF.

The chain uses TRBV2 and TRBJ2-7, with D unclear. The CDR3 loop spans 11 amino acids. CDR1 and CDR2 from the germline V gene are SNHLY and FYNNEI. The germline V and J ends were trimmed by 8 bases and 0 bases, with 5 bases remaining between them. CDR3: CASSSSYEQYF. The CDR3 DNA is TGTGCCAGCTCTAGCTCCTACGAGCAGTACTTC.

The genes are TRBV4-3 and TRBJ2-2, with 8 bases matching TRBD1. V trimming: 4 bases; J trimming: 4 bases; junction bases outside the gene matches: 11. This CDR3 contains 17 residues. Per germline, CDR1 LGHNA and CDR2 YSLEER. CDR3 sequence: CASSLGLWQGATGELFF. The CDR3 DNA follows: TGCGCCAGCAGCCTAGGACTATGGCAGGGGGCCACCGGGGAGCTGTTTTTT.

As DNA, the CDR3 is TGTGCCAGCAGACGGTGGTACACTGAAGCTTTCTTT. Protein product: CASRRWYTEAFF. The V gene is TRBV12-3 or TRBV12-4, the J gene TRBJ1-1; D is unresolved. V was clipped by 6 bases and J by 3 bases, with 8 bases between them. The CDR3 runs to 12 residues.

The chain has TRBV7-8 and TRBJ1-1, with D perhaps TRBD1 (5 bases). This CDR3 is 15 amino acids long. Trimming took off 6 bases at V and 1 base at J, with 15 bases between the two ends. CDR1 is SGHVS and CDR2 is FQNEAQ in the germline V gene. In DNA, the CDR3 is TGTGCCAGCAGTCTCGAGACGGGGGAGAACACTGAAGCTTTCTTT. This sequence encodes CASSLETGENTEAFF.

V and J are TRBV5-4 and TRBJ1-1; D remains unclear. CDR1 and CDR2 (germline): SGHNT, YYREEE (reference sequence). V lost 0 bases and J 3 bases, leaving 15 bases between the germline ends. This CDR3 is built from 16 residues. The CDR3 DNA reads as TGTGCCAGCAGCTTGGGAGAGGGCGACGGCTACACTGAAGCTTTCTTT. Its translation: CASSLGEGDGYTEAFF.

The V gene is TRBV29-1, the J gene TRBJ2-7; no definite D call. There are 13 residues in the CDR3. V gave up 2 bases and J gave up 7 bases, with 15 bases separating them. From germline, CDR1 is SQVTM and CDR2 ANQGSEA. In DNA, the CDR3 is TGCAGCGTTGAACTTGGCAGGTTGGCGGAGCAGTACTTC. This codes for CSVELGRLAEQYF.

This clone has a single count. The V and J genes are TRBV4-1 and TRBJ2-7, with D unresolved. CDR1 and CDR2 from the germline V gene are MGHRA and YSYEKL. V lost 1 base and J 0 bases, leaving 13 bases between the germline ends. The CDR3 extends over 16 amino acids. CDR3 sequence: CASSQGVRSSSYEQYF. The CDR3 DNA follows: TGCGCCAGCAGCCAAGGAGTGCGGTCTAGCTCCTACGAGCAGTACTTC.

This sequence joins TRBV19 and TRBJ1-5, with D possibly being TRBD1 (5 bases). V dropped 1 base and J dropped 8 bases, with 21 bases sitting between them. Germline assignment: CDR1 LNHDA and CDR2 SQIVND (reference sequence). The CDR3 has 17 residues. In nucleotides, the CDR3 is TGTGCCAGTAGTATAGCAGGGCCGCTACCCCTAAGTGAGCCCCAGCATTTT. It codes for CASSIAGPLPLSEPQHF.

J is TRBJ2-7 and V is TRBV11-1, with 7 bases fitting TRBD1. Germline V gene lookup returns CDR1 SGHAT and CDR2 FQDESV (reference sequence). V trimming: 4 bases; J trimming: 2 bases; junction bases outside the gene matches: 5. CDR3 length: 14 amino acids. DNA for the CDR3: TGTGCCAGCAGCTCGGACAGGTTCGCCTACGAGCAGTACTTC. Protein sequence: CASSSDRFAYEQYF.

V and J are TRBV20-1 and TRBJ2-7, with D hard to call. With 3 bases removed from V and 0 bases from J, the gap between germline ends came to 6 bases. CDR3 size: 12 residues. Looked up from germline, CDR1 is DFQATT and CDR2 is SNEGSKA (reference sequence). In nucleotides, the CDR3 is TGCAGTGCTAGTAGTAGCTCCTACGAGCAGTACTTC. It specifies CSASSSSYEQYF.

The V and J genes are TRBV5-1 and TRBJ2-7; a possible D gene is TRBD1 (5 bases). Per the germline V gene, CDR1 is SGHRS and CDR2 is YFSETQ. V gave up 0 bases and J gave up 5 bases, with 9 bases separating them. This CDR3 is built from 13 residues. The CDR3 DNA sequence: TGCGCCAGCAGCTTGGTACCCAGGGACGAGCAGTACTTC. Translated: CASSLVPRDEQYF.

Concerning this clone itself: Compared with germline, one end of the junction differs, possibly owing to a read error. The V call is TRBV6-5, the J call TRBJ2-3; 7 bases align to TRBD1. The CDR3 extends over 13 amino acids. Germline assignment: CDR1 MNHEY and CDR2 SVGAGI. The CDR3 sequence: CASTSGGTVTQYF. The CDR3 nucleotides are TGTGCCAGCACCTCGGGTGGGACAGTTACGCAGTATTTT.

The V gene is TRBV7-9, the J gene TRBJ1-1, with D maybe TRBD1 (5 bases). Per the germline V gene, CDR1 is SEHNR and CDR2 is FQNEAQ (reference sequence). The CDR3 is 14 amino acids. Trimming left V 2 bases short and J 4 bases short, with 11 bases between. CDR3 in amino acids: CASSLSREGTEAFF. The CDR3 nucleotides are TGTGCCAGCAGCTTAAGCAGGGAGGGCACTGAAGCTTTCTTT. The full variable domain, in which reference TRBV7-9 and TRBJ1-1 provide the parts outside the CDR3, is DTGVSQNPRHKITKRGQNVTFRCDPISEHNRLYWYRQTLGQGPEFLTYFQNEAQLEKSRLLSDRFSAERPKGSFSTLEIQRTEQGDSAMYLCASSLSREGTEAFFGQGTRLTVV.

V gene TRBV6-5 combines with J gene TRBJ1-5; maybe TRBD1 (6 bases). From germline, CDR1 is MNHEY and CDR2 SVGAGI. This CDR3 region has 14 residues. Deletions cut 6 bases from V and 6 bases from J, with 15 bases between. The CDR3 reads CASSDEGVGQPQHF. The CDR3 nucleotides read TGTGCCAGCAGCGACGAGGGGGTCGGTCAGCCCCAGCATTTT.